Shown below are 26 T cell receptor beta chains from a single sample sequenced in a study of blood T cell repertoires in COVID-19 (dated by TCRdb to the early 2020s). The library was prepared using the immunoSEQ multiplex PCR assay. The table comes from immuneACCESS by way of TCRdb, which keeps in-frame sequences with V and J called. Part of the clones is missing from these tables; in studies checked, under half for an unresolved V gene and the rest for unknown reasons. Present in this sample are more than 200,000 clones, 75% to 90% of which were seen just once. The leading ten clones occupy approximately 2% of the sample. Specimen: peripheral blood. The receptors shown here come from a man aged 30 to 39 with active or convalescent COVID-19.

The chain joins TRBV6-2 or TRBV6-3 to TRBJ1-4, with TRBD1 identical over 7 bases. The CDR3 is 14 residues long. Germline-derived CDR1 and CDR2 are MNHEY and SVGEGT. Trimming cost V 6 bases and J 3 bases; bases outside gene matches: 4. CDR3 DNA: TGTGCCAGCAGCCCCGACAGGGCTAATGAAAAACTGTTTTTT. Translated, it gives CASSPDRANEKLFF.

The chain couples TRBV21-1 to TRBJ2-5; TRBD2, the table's D call, lacks a check against the DNA. TRBV21-1 is tagged as a pseudogene. The CDR3 has 15 amino acids. CDR3 nucleotides: TGTGCCAGCCCACCGAGGCGGGGGCCCCAAGAGACCCAGTACTTC. Amino acids: CASPPRRGPQETQYF.

The rearrangement uses TRBV5-5 and TRBJ1-1; no reliable D call. CDR3 length: 14 amino acids. V was shortened by 3 bases and J by 4 bases, with 13 bases between the two germline ends. CDR1 SGHKS and CDR2 YYEKEE come from the germline V gene (reference sequence). CDR3 region: CASSSPGGGTEAFF. The CDR3 DNA is TGTGCCAGCAGCTCACCGGGAGGCGGCACTGAAGCTTTCTTT.

The V and J genes are TRBV6-4 and TRBJ1-1, with 8 bases lining up with TRBD1. The J segment lost 6 bases and the V segment lost 6 bases, leaving 9 bases of the junction unmatched. The CDR3 extends over 14 amino acids. Per germline, CDR1 MRHNA and CDR2 SNTAGT. The CDR3 spells CASRAQGDGAEAFF. The CDR3 region has the DNA TGTGCCAGCAGAGCACAGGGGGACGGGGCTGAAGCTTTCTTT.

The chain links TRBV21-1 to TRBJ2-7; the D segment call TRBD2 is taken from the table without a DNA check. TRBV21-1 represents a pseudogene. The CDR3 loop spans 15 amino acids. Written as DNA, the CDR3 is TGTGCCAGCAGCAAGTCGCCAAGGAGCTCCTACGAGCAGTACTTC. It codes for CASSKSPRSSYEQYF.

The V and J genes are TRBV2 and TRBJ2-3; 9 bases align to TRBD2. There are 15 residues in the CDR3. The germline V gene has CDR1 SNHLY and CDR2 FYNNEI. J gave up 5 bases and V 4 bases, and 7 bases lay outside the gene matches. CDR3 bases: TGTGCCAGCAGTGTCGCGGGGGGGGGCGGAGATACGCAGTATTTT. Protein product: CASSVAGGGGDTQYF.

The chain couples TRBV19 to TRBJ1-2; D is possibly TRBD1 (5 bases). Germline loops: CDR1 LNHDA, CDR2 SQIVND (reference sequence). With 6 bases removed from V and 3 bases from J, the gap between germline ends came to 14 bases. The CDR3 runs to 14 residues. In DNA, the CDR3 is TGTGCCAGTAGGCCCAGCAGGGCTGACTATGGCTACACCTTC. Its protein product is CASRPSRADYGYTF. The complete variable domain, with remaining parts taken from reference TRBV19 and TRBJ1-2, reads DGGITQSPKYLFRKEGQNVTLSCEQNLNHDAMYWYRQDPGQGLRLIYYSQIVNDFQKGDIAEGYSVSREKKESFPLTVTSAQKNPTAFYLCASRPSRADYGYTFGSGTRLTVV.

This chain uses TRBV5-1 with TRBJ1-1; 8 bases fit TRBD1. Germline CDR1 reads SGHRS; CDR2 reads YFSETQ. The trim removed 5 bases at V and 1 base at J, leaving 7 bases unmatched. CDR3 length: 15 amino acids. CDR3 sequence reads: CASRTSGGANTEAFF. DNA of the CDR3: TGCGCCAGCAGGACCTCAGGGGGCGCGAACACTGAAGCTTTCTTT.

The chain recombines TRBV5-6 with TRBJ1-1; 8 bases fit TRBD1. The CDR3 has 15 residues. The germline CDR1 and CDR2 sequences are SGHDT and YYEEEE. The V gene end was trimmed by 4 bases and the J gene end by 5 bases; junction bases not matched to a gene: 10. The CDR3 DNA reads TGTGCCAGCAGCCCACCGACAGGGGTTCTGACTGAAGCTTTCTTT. This encodes CASSPPTGVLTEAFF.

Details on this clone: Additional DNA sequences in this sample encode the identical CDR3. The J gene is TRBJ2-7, the V gene TRBV19, with 9 bases aligning to TRBD1. The CDR3 contains 14 residues. Germline CDR1 reads LNHDA; CDR2 reads SQIVND (reference sequence). V lost 3 bases, J lost 4 bases, and 4 bases stayed unmatched. The CDR3 DNA reads TGTGCCAGTAGTATGGGACAGGGAGGATACGAGCAGTACTTC. Protein sequence: CASSMGQGGYEQYF.

The count of this clone is one. The chain uses TRBV7-2 and TRBJ2-7; the match to TRBD1 covers 9 bases. Germline-derived CDR1 and CDR2 are SGHTA and FQGNSA. The ends lost 1 base at V and 0 bases at J; junction bases unmatched: 7. This CDR3 is 17 amino acids long. The CDR3 DNA follows: TGTGCCAGCAGCTTAGGGGGTTGGGGACAGGGCTCCTACGAGCAGTACTTC. Amino acids: CASSLGGWGQGSYEQYF.

The J gene is TRBJ1-4, the V gene TRBV6-5; 7 nucleotides line up with TRBD1. Germline V lookup: CDR1 MNHEY, CDR2 SVGAGI. The V segment lost 6 bases and the J segment 0 bases; nucleotides outside the gene matches: 4. This CDR3 spans 15 amino acids. This chain's CDR3 is CASRTDRATNEKLFF. DNA for the CDR3: TGTGCCAGCAGGACCGACAGGGCAACTAATGAAAAACTGTTTTTT.

This clone was seen more than once but under ten times. The chain couples TRBV7-6 to TRBJ2-3; TRBD2 aligns across 11 bases. The V gene's germline CDR1 is SGHVS and CDR2 FNYEAQ. V lost 5 bases and J lost 4; bases outside the gene matches: 11. The length of the CDR3 is 17 residues. The CDR3 loop is CASSPQVAGGQADTQYF. The DNA for the CDR3 is TGTGCCAGCAGCCCCCAAGTAGCGGGGGGGCAGGCAGATACGCAGTATTTT.

The genes are TRBV15 and TRBJ1-1, with D possibly being TRBD1 (6 bases). CDR1 LNHNV and CDR2 YYDKDF come from the germline V gene (reference sequence). V was shortened by 1 base and J by 5 bases, with 14 bases between the two germline ends. The CDR3 covers 15 residues. CDR3 sequence: CATSRVGAGVTEAFF. CDR3 DNA: TGTGCCACCAGCAGAGTTGGTGCAGGGGTGACTGAAGCTTTCTTT.

V is TRBV25-1 and J is TRBJ1-1, with D hard to call. Trimming shortened V by 2 bases and J by 3 bases, and 7 bases separated the two germline ends. Germline V CDR1 and CDR2: MGHDK, SYGVNS. The CDR3 runs to 13 residues. In DNA, the CDR3 is TGTGCCAGCAGTGAAACCCGGTACACTGAAGCTTTCTTT. Amino acid sequence: CASSETRYTEAFF.

The chain recombines TRBV30 with TRBJ1-6; D unclear. The CDR3 contains 13 residues. The V end was cut by 5 bases, the J end by 7 bases, with 12 bases between. The germline V gene has CDR1 GTSNPN and CDR2 SVGIG (reference sequence). Written as DNA, the CDR3 is TGTGCCTGGGGAACACAACTAAATTCACCCCTCCACTTT. Its protein is CAWGTQLNSPLHF. The variable domain in full, completed from reference TRBV30 and TRBJ1-6, reads SQTIHQWPATLVQPVGSPLSLECTVEGTSNPNLYWYRQAAGRGLQLLFYSVGIGQISSEVPQNLSASRPQDRQFILSSKKLLLSDSGFYLCAWGTQLNSPLHFGNGTRLTVT.

The rearrangement joins TRBV7-2 to TRBJ2-1, with 9 bases identical to TRBD2. The CDR3 consists of 16 residues. Per germline, CDR1 SGHTA and CDR2 FQGNSA. Germline trimming cut 1 base from V and 8 bases from J; bases unmatched to any gene: 9. Here the CDR3 reads CASSLERLAVSHEQFF. The CDR3 coding sequence is TGTGCCAGCAGCTTAGAGAGACTAGCGGTGTCTCATGAGCAGTTCTTC.

The gene calls are TRBV4-1 and TRBJ1-2; D is uncertain. This CDR3 is 16 amino acids long. CDR1 and CDR2 from the germline V gene are MGHRA and YSYEKL. The V gene lost 0 bases and the J gene lost 1 base, with 12 bases spanning the gap. CDR3 sequence (DNA): TGCGCCAGCAGCCAAGATGGGCTGAGAGTTAACTATGGCTACACCTTC. It codes for CASSQDGLRVNYGYTF.

The J gene is TRBJ2-7, the V gene TRBV4-3; 8 nucleotides match TRBD1. The CDR3 totals 15 residues. Germline V gene lookup returns CDR1 LGHNA and CDR2 YSLEER. V gave up 3 bases and J gave up 4 bases; unmatched junction bases: 8. The CDR3 DNA reads as TGCGCCAGCAGCCAGTTGACAGGGGAGAATTACGAGCAGTACTTC. This sequence encodes CASSQLTGENYEQYF.

This rearrangement joins TRBV5-1 to TRBJ2-2; D is undetermined. The CDR3 has 11 amino acids. V lost 4 bases, J lost 13 bases, and 11 bases lay in between. CDR1 SGHRS and CDR2 YFSETQ come from the germline V gene. Here the CDR3 DNA reads TGCGCCAGCAGCACCGGATCGGGGCTGTTTTTT. It yields the protein CASSTGSGLFF.

V is TRBV7-7 and J is TRBJ2-2; 7 positions agree with TRBD1. CDR1 is SSHAT, CDR2 FNYEAQ, per germline (reference sequence). The CDR3 runs to 15 residues. J lost 8 bases, V lost 4 bases, and 10 bases had no gene match. The CDR3 reads CASSSLTGAPGELFF. DNA of the CDR3: TGTGCCAGCAGCTCCTTAACAGGGGCTCCTGGGGAGCTGTTTTTT.

CDR3 sequence (DNA): TGTGCCAGTAGTAAAAATGGGAGGGAATCACAGCACACCGGGGAGCTGTTTTTT. Translating gives CASSKNGRESQHTGELFF. The V gene is TRBV19, the J gene TRBJ2-2; 7 nucleotides line up with TRBD2. Germline CDR1 and CDR2: LNHDA and SQIVND (reference sequence). CDR3 length: 18 amino acids. The ends lost 4 bases at V and 3 bases at J; junction bases unmatched: 14.

This clone has a single count. J is TRBJ1-2 and V is TRBV7-9, with a possible D match to TRBD1 (6 bases). This CDR3 is 17 amino acids long. V shed 4 bases and J shed 4 bases, with 22 bases lying between them. Germline lookup yields CDR1 SEHNR and CDR2 FQNEAQ (reference sequence). Here the CDR3 DNA reads TGTGCCAGCAGCTCTCCCCGCACTACAGGGATGATCTATGGCTACACCTTC. Translating gives CASSSPRTTGMIYGYTF.

V usage is TRBV13 and J usage is TRBJ2-3, with 7 bases aligning to TRBD2. The CDR3 spans 12 residues. Germline V lookup: CDR1 PRHDT, CDR2 FYEKMQ (reference sequence). With V trimmed by 6 bases and J by 8 bases, 5 bases remained unmatched. In DNA form, the CDR3 reads TGTGCCAGCAGTTTGACTAGCCTTACGCAGTATTTT. Amino acids: CASSLTSLTQYF.

CDR3 loop: CASSYAVSNTGELFF. The CDR3 DNA follows: TGTGCCAGCAGTTATGCGGTCAGCAACACCGGGGAGCTGTTTTTT. The chain joins TRBV6-5 to TRBJ2-2; D remains unclear. Germline V CDR1 and CDR2: MNHEY, SVGAGI. Trimming took off 3 bases at V and 2 bases at J, with 10 bases between the two ends. CDR3 size: 15 residues.

This clone appeared once. This rearrangement joins TRBV30 to TRBJ2-3; TRBD1 is a possible D gene (5 bases). Germline V gene data show CDR1 as GTSNPN and CDR2 as SVGIG (reference sequence). There are 12 residues in the CDR3. Trimming took off 4 bases at V and 5 bases at J, with 10 bases between the two ends. The CDR3, as DNA: TGTGCCTGGATCGCAGGGCTAGATACGCAGTATTTT. It is translated as CAWIAGLDTQYF.